A selection of T cell receptor beta chains follows, all from one sample in a study of identical twins. TCRdb re-called the 5' RACE reads through MiXCR, storing one row per CDR3 protein. The table lists 640,000 or so distinct CDR3 sequences, roughly 6.2% of them singletons, with roughly 1.8% in the top ten. The sample comprised naive T cells sorted from blood. These receptors all come from a man aged 18-30 years in good health. Both conserved end residues are part of each CDR3. D genes are given only for firm matches. Clone size is not always given. Where it is, it says once, few, many or a class for expanded clones.

j_call d_call v_call clone_size cdr3_length cdr3_aa cdr3_nt
TRBJ2-1 NA TRBV27 NA 15 CASSSIQGFYNEQFF TGTGCCAGCAGTTCTATCCAGGGGTTCTACAATGAGCAGTTCTTC
TRBJ2-7 NA TRBV12-3/TRBV12-4 many 13 CASSFSQVNEQYF TGTGCCAGCAGTTTCAGTCAGGTGAACGAGCAGTACTTC
TRBJ1-4 NA TRBV18 NA 15 CASSPRQSPNEKLFF TGTGCCAGCTCACCTAGACAGAGCCCCAATGAAAAACTGTTTTTT
TRBJ1-2 NA TRBV10-3 many 14 CAISTGISNYGYTF TGTGCCATCAGTACCGGGATATCAAACTATGGCTACACCTTC
TRBJ2-7 TRBD2 TRBV5-1 many 15 CASSTSGRGYYEQYF TGCGCCAGCAGCACCAGCGGGAGGGGATACTACGAGCAGTACTTC
TRBJ2-1 TRBD2 TRBV6-1 NA 13 CASRASGYNEQFF TGTGCCAGCAGGGCTAGCGGATACAATGAGCAGTTCTTC
TRBJ2-7 TRBD2 TRBV20-1 many 17 CSAIQTLASTSSYEQYF TGCAGTGCGATCCAAACACTAGCGTCTACAAGCTCCTACGAGCAGTACTTC
TRBJ2-5 TRBD2 TRBV5-5 few 14 CASSHTSGQETQYF TGTGCCAGCAGCCACACTAGCGGACAAGAGACCCAGTACTTC
TRBJ2-1 NA TRBV16 few 15 CASSQSGIRRNEQFF TGTGCCAGCAGCCAATCAGGGATTAGGAGGAATGAGCAGTTCTTC
TRBJ2-7 TRBD2 TRBV7-8 NA 15 CASSLVREGGYEQYF TGTGCCAGCAGCTTAGTCCGGGAGGGCGGCTACGAGCAGTACTTC
TRBJ2-3 NA TRBV5-1 few 13 CASSNRPLDTQYF TGCGCCAGCTCTAATAGGCCGTTGGATACGCAGTATTTT
TRBJ2-1 NA TRBV27 many 22 CASSLWPEGLEVQRPTYNEQFF TGTGCCAGCAGTTTATGGCCTGAGGGACTGGAGGTGCAAAGACCGACCTACAATGAGCAGTTCTTC
TRBJ2-1 TRBD2 TRBV20-1 few 15 CSANIAGGSYNEQFF TGCAGTGCTAACATAGCGGGAGGCTCCTACAATGAGCAGTTCTTC
TRBJ2-1 NA TRBV25-1 NA 11 CASSTSIEQFF TGTGCCAGCAGTACCTCTATTGAGCAGTTCTTC
TRBJ2-1 NA TRBV2 few 17 CASSPTYSGPSSNEQFF TGTGCCAGCAGCCCCACCTATTCAGGGCCTTCCAGCAATGAGCAGTTCTTC
TRBJ2-5 TRBD2 TRBV12-3/TRBV12-4 many 14 CASNLAGGSETQYF TGTGCCAGCAATTTAGCGGGAGGATCGGAGACCCAGTACTTC
TRBJ2-1 TRBD2 TRBV7-6 NA 17 CASSLVVSGRSYNEQFF TGTGCCAGCAGCTTAGTAGTTAGCGGGAGGTCCTACAATGAGCAGTTCTTC
TRBJ2-3 NA TRBV27 few 13 CASSHYSTDTQYF TGTGCCAGCAGTCACTATAGCACAGATACGCAGTATTTT
TRBJ2-3 TRBD2 TRBV20-1 many 13 CSAHKAGVDTQYF TGCAGTGCTCACAAGGCGGGGGTAGATACGCAGTATTTT
TRBJ2-7 NA TRBV20-1 few 15 CSAATGAGTLYEQYF TGCAGTGCTGCTACCGGGGCAGGCACACTTTACGAGCAGTACTTC
TRBJ2-1 TRBD2 TRBV3-1 many 16 CASSQGGTSGRNEQFF TGTGCCAGCAGCCAAGGGGGGACTAGCGGGAGGAATGAGCAGTTCTTC
TRBJ2-2 NA TRBV30 few 12 CAGRWNTGELFF TGTGCTGGGAGGTGGAACACCGGGGAGCTGTTTTTT
TRBJ2-1 NA TRBV2 NA 15 CASSESRGGSNEQFF TGTGCCAGCAGTGAATCCAGAGGGGGTAGCAATGAGCAGTTCTTC
TRBJ2-1 NA TRBV28 few 18 CASTRPPAGPSRGNEQFF TGTGCCAGCACCAGACCCCCGGCAGGACCTAGCAGGGGCAATGAGCAGTTCTTC
TRBJ2-6 NA TRBV10-3 NA 15 CAISDGSSGANVLTF TGTGCCATCAGTGATGGCAGCTCTGGGGCCAACGTCCTGACTTTC
TRBJ2-1 NA TRBV21-1 many 15 CASSTAGSSYNEQFF TGTGCCAGCAGCACAGCGGGAAGCTCCTACAATGAGCAGTTCTTC
TRBJ2-1 NA TRBV11-2 NA 12 CASSPQVHEQFF TGTGCCAGCAGCCCCCAGGTGCATGAGCAGTTCTTC
TRBJ2-2 TRBD1 TRBV7-9 few 16 CASREQGAPNTGELFF TGTGCCAGCAGAGAACAGGGGGCGCCGAACACCGGGGAGCTGTTTTTT
TRBJ1-1 TRBD1 TRBV12-3/TRBV12-4 few 15 CASSPTDRVNTEAFF TGTGCCAGCAGTCCGACGGACAGGGTAAACACTGAAGCTTTCTTT
TRBJ2-2 NA TRBV3-1 few 14 CASSHRDAGGELFF TGTGCCAGCAGCCATAGAGACGCCGGCGGGGAGCTGTTTTTT
TRBJ2-3 TRBD2 TRBV12-3/TRBV12-4 few 16 CASSIGGGRVADTQYF TGTGCCAGCAGTATTGGGGGCGGGAGGGTGGCAGATACGCAGTATTTT
TRBJ2-2 TRBD2 TRBV5-5 many 17 CASSSRTSGTNTGELFF TGTGCCAGCAGCTCGAGGACTAGCGGGACGAACACCGGGGAGCTGTTTTTT
TRBJ2-1 TRBD2 TRBV10-2 many 17 CASSERSLAEPYNEQFF TGCGCCAGCAGTGAACGCTCGCTAGCGGAGCCCTACAATGAGCAGTTCTTC
TRBJ2-7 NA TRBV20-1 many 13 CSARTGISYEQYF TGCAGTGCTAGAACAGGGATCTCCTACGAGCAGTACTTC
TRBJ2-3 TRBD2 TRBV11-2 many 19 CASRPVFLAGGYSTDTQYF TGTGCCAGCAGACCTGTTTTCCTAGCGGGAGGCTACAGCACAGATACGCAGTATTTT
TRBJ2-1 NA TRBV5-1 few 16 CASSLERTAPHNEQFF TGCGCCAGCAGCTTGGAAAGGACAGCCCCCCACAATGAGCAGTTCTTC